This T cell receptor beta chain appears in the sequencing data of a study of shared T cell receptors in the human thymus. The method was immunoSEQ multiplex PCR; TCRdb's version includes in-frame clones alone and lacks a portion of them. The top ten hold 0.0095% to 0.013% of the sample, which has approximately 660,000 clones, roughly 90% seen once. This clone was recorded only once. Trimming removed 6 bases at V and 3 bases at J, with 18 bases between. The CDR3 length is 15 residues. Per germline, CDR1 WSHSY and CDR2 SAAADI. This sample also belongs to another study, concerning human thymus T cells. From that paper: Corrective surgery for congenital heart defects was being performed on the healthy Finnish infants who served as donors. Thymus tissue was removed during corrective cardiac surgery. Across thymic and blood repertoires, the usage of V and J genes appeared to be biased. The related literature has documented a marked overlap of thymic repertoires among unrelated individuals.

The receptor was derived from a boy younger than two with a congenital heart defect. The chain recombines TRBV10-2 with TRBJ2-7, with D maybe TRBD1 (5 bases). Specimen: thymocytes. The CDR3 spells CASRPAGLGNYEQYF. CDR3 in DNA: TGCGCCAGCAGGCCCGCAGGGCTAGGGAACTACGAGCAGTACTTC.